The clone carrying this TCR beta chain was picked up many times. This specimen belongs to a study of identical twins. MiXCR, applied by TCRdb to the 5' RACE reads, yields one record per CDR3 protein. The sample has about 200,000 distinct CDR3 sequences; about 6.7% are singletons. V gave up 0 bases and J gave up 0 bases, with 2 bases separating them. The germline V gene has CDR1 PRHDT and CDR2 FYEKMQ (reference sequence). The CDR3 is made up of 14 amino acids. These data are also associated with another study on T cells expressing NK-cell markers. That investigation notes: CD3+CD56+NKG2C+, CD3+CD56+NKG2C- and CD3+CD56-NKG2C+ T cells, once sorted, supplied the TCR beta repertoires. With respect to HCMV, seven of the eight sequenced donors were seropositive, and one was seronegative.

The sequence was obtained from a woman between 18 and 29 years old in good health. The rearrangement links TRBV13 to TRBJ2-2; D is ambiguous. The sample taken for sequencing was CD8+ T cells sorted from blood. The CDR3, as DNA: TGTGCCAGCAGCTTAGGCGCGAACACCGGGGAGCTGTTTTTT. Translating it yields CASSLGANTGELFF.